A selection of T cell receptor beta chains follows, all from one sample in a study of siplizumab effects on memory and regulatory T cells. Libraries were prepared by immunoSEQ multiplex PCR; TCRdb keeps only in-frame clonotypes and omits some of them. The data show roughly 110,000 clones, with 80% to 95% seen just once and around 0.16% held by the top ten. Sequencing was carried out using non-Treg CD4+ T cells sorted from blood. The receptor source for this set is a human donor in good health. Both conserved end residues are trimmed from each CDR3. The order of the fields is J gene, clone size, V gene, CDR3 protein. Expanded clones get a size class; other rows say once, few or many, or leave the size out.

j_call: TRBJ2-7
clone_size: .
v_call: TRBV28
cdr3_aa: ASSLQGSGSYEQY

j_call: TRBJ1-1
clone_size: .
v_call: TRBV6-5
cdr3_aa: ASSYSILNTEAF

j_call: TRBJ2-2
clone_size: .
v_call: TRBV7-9
cdr3_aa: ASSRQGTGELF

j_call: TRBJ2-1
clone_size: .
v_call: TRBV28
cdr3_aa: ASSPWTGGNNEQF

j_call: TRBJ2-3
clone_size: .
v_call: TRBV9
cdr3_aa: ASSVALPGTDTQY

j_call: TRBJ1-5
clone_size: few
v_call: TRBV19
cdr3_aa: ASSYNRGFYQPQH

j_call: TRBJ2-7
clone_size: .
v_call: TRBV7-2
cdr3_aa: ASSFNRGYYEQY

j_call: TRBJ1-1
clone_size: .
v_call: TRBV7-3
cdr3_aa: ASSPGHQNTEAF

j_call: TRBJ1-1
clone_size: .
v_call: TRBV2
cdr3_aa: ATRGTEAF

j_call: TRBJ1-5
clone_size: .
v_call: TRBV5-1
cdr3_aa: ASSLEGTVNQPQH

j_call: TRBJ2-5
clone_size: .
v_call: TRBV4-2
cdr3_aa: ASSKDTELQY

j_call: TRBJ2-5
clone_size: once
v_call: TRBV5-4
cdr3_aa: ASSDMTGRETQY

j_call: TRBJ2-3
clone_size: .
v_call: TRBV4-3
cdr3_aa: ASSQDTRDTQY

j_call: TRBJ1-4
clone_size: .
v_call: TRBV5-4
cdr3_aa: ASSSAGTGNEKLF

j_call: TRBJ1-4
clone_size: .
v_call: TRBV4-3
cdr3_aa: ASSQEQGRNEKLF

j_call: TRBJ1-4
clone_size: .
v_call: TRBV11-3
cdr3_aa: ASSQDSLGEKLF

j_call: TRBJ2-2
clone_size: .
v_call: TRBV9
cdr3_aa: ASSAQYLTGELF

j_call: TRBJ2-3
clone_size: .
v_call: TRBV7-2
cdr3_aa: ASSLATSGGRRTDTQY

j_call: TRBJ2-5
clone_size: .
v_call: TRBV5-1
cdr3_aa: ASRASGGSQETQY

j_call: TRBJ2-5
clone_size: few
v_call: TRBV11-2
cdr3_aa: ASSPYYGVKTQY

j_call: TRBJ2-1
clone_size: .
v_call: TRBV6-5
cdr3_aa: ASRGTTRSHEQF

j_call: TRBJ2-7
clone_size: .
v_call: TRBV5-1
cdr3_aa: ASSLRTGVDFFYEQY

j_call: TRBJ1-2
clone_size: .
v_call: TRBV20-1
cdr3_aa: SASSYT

j_call: TRBJ1-1
clone_size: .
v_call: TRBV11-2
cdr3_aa: ASTPRGSLMNTEAF

j_call: TRBJ2-7
clone_size: .
v_call: TRBV7-2
cdr3_aa: ASSWDRFSYEQY

j_call: TRBJ1-1
clone_size: .
v_call: TRBV6-5
cdr3_aa: ASRGWAMNTEAF

j_call: TRBJ2-1
clone_size: .
v_call: TRBV7-6
cdr3_aa: ASSLALANEQF

j_call: TRBJ2-5
clone_size: .
v_call: TRBV7-3
cdr3_aa: ASNPKEETQY

j_call: TRBJ1-2
clone_size: .
v_call: TRBV29-1
cdr3_aa: SVDGGGGYT

j_call: TRBJ1-1
clone_size: .
v_call: TRBV6-6
cdr3_aa: ASSYQDTEAF

j_call: TRBJ1-1
clone_size: .
v_call: TRBV15
cdr3_aa: ATSRPRSEAF

j_call: TRBJ1-1
clone_size: .
v_call: TRBV7-2
cdr3_aa: ASSLETGTEAF

j_call: TRBJ1-3
clone_size: .
v_call: TRBV30
cdr3_aa: AFDTSGNTIY

j_call: TRBJ2-2
clone_size: .
v_call: TRBV5-1
cdr3_aa: ASSFTSGGITGELF

j_call: TRBJ1-5
clone_size: .
v_call: TRBV6-5
cdr3_aa: ASSRTGDQPQH

j_call: TRBJ1-2
clone_size: once
v_call: TRBV7-9
cdr3_aa: ASSLQGRGYT

j_call: TRBJ1-2
clone_size: .
v_call: TRBV30
cdr3_aa: AWSVDIWAVQGNYGYT

j_call: TRBJ1-5
clone_size: once
v_call: TRBV18
cdr3_aa: ASSPGLGSNQPQH

j_call: TRBJ2-3
clone_size: .
v_call: TRBV19
cdr3_aa: ASSIGQAADTQY

j_call: TRBJ1-1
clone_size: once
v_call: TRBV28
cdr3_aa: ASSLSQGTTEAF

j_call: TRBJ2-5
clone_size: once
v_call: TRBV9
cdr3_aa: ASSVGQLWETQY

j_call: TRBJ2-1
clone_size: .
v_call: TRBV19
cdr3_aa: ASRGLAGGTYNEQF

j_call: TRBJ1-3
clone_size: .
v_call: TRBV7-2
cdr3_aa: ASSVNIGAISGNTIY

j_call: .
clone_size: .
v_call: TRBV5-1
cdr3_aa: ASSWTESTSYEQY

j_call: TRBJ2-1
clone_size: .
v_call: TRBV5-1
cdr3_aa: ASSTASGGSSYNEQF

j_call: .
clone_size: .
v_call: TRBV4-1
cdr3_aa: ASSQEGRDYEQY

j_call: TRBJ1-5
clone_size: .
v_call: TRBV6-6
cdr3_aa: ASSYSRDNYQPQH

j_call: TRBJ1-1
clone_size: .
v_call: TRBV28
cdr3_aa: ASSLLTANTEAF

j_call: TRBJ2-7
clone_size: .
v_call: TRBV5-3
cdr3_aa: ARSRRDRRSYEQY

j_call: TRBJ2-1
clone_size: .
v_call: TRBV6-1
cdr3_aa: ASIRTGSYNEQF